The 20 T cell receptor beta chains below were found in one sample sequenced in a study of blood T cell repertoires in COVID-19. Clones were sequenced by immunoSEQ multiplex PCR, and TCRdb holds only the in-frame ones, with some missing. Of tens of thousands of clones detected, approximately 78% appear once; the ten largest clones hold 10% to 15%. Material for sequencing was peripheral blood. Every receptor here comes from a human donor in a cohort sampled during active COVID-19.

The chain carries TRBV7-2 and TRBJ1-4; no clear D. Trimming left V 2 bases short and J 0 bases short, with 10 bases between. Germline values: CDR1 SGHTA, CDR2 FQGNSA. This CDR3 is built from 16 residues. CDR3 in DNA: TGTGCCAGCAGCTTACGTAGTGATGCAACTAATGAAAAACTGTTTTTT. Protein: CASSLRSDATNEKLFF.

The V call is TRBV27, the J call TRBJ1-6; possible D gene TRBD1, 6 bases. The CDR3 has 16 amino acids. Trimming took off 4 bases at V and 13 bases at J, with 23 bases between the two ends. The germline V gene has CDR1 MNHEY and CDR2 SMNVEV (reference sequence). CDR3 amino acids: CASSSLGPGHPTPLHF. CDR3 bases: TGTGCCAGCAGTTCCTTAGGTCCGGGACACCCGACCCCCCTCCACTTT.

This clone has only a few counts. Here the CDR3 DNA reads TGTGCCAGCAGTGAGACAGGGATTGTCGGTGCTAACTATGGCTACACCTTC. This translates into CASSETGIVGANYGYTF. The chain recombines TRBV2 with TRBJ1-2; 7 nucleotides agree with TRBD1. V gave up 3 bases and J gave up 0 bases; unmatched junction bases: 10. The CDR3 runs 17 residues. The germline V gene encodes CDR1 SNHLY and CDR2 FYNNEI. Variable domain in full (rest from reference TRBV2 and TRBJ1-2): EPEVTQTPSHQVTQMGQEVILRCVPISNHLYFYWYRQILGQKVEFLVSFYNNEISEKSEIFDDQFSVERPDGSNFTLKIRSTKLEDSAMYFCASSETGIVGANYGYTFGSGTRLTVV.

This clone was counted a few times. The chain joins TRBV25-1 to TRBJ2-7, with a weak D call TRBD1 (6 bases). The germline V and J ends were trimmed by 5 bases and 1 base, with 12 bases remaining between them. This CDR3 is built from 14 residues. The germline V gene has CDR1 MGHDK and CDR2 SYGVNS. The CDR3: CASSPPGASYEQYF. The CDR3 DNA follows: TGTGCCAGCAGTCCGCCAGGGGCATCCTACGAGCAGTACTTC.

The rearrangement links TRBV28 to TRBJ1-1; possible D gene TRBD1, 6 bases. The germline CDR1 and CDR2 sequences are MDHEN and SYDVKM. V lost 6 bases and J lost 4, with 12 bases in between. The CDR3 has 13 residues. The chain's CDR3 is CASRGGASTEAFF. The CDR3 DNA sequence: TGTGCCAGCAGAGGGGGAGCAAGCACTGAAGCTTTCTTT.

This clone has just a few counts. The chain joins TRBV7-3 to TRBJ2-7; weak D call: TRBD1 (5 bases). Looked up from germline, CDR1 is SGHTA and CDR2 is FQGTGA. The CDR3 covers 13 residues. V lost 0 bases and J lost 5, with 8 bases in between. The CDR3 sequence: CASSLTGVDEQYF. The CDR3 region has the DNA TGTGCCAGCAGCTTAACAGGGGTGGACGAGCAGTACTTC.

The CDR3 DNA is TGTGCCACCTCCCCAGATAGCAATCAGCCCCAGCATTTT. This translates into CATSPDSNQPQHF. V is TRBV6-4 and J is TRBJ1-5; no clear D gene. CDR1 MRHNA and CDR2 SNTAGT come from the germline V gene. The CDR3 consists of 13 residues. Trimming cost V 10 bases and J 0 bases, with 10 bases left between them.

This chain connects TRBV2 to TRBJ1-1; D remains unclear. Germline assignment: CDR1 SNHLY and CDR2 FYNNEI. The V end lost 3 bases, the J end lost 5 bases, and 13 bases lay between the germline ends. This CDR3 region has 14 residues. The CDR3 DNA sequence: TGTGCCAGCAGTGAGTATGGAAGCGGGACTGAAGCTTTCTTT. Protein: CASSEYGSGTEAFF.

The chain combines TRBV28 with TRBJ2-7, with D possibly being TRBD2 (6 bases). CDR1 MDHEN and CDR2 SYDVKM come from the germline V gene. Trimming removed 4 bases from V and 4 bases from J, with 11 bases in between. This CDR3 spans 13 amino acids. The DNA for the CDR3 is TGTGCCAGCAGTTCACTAGCTGCGTACGAGCAGTACTTC. Its translation: CASSSLAAYEQYF.

V usage is TRBV23-1 and J usage is TRBJ1-1, with unresolved D. TRBV23-1 is labeled an ORF, and its function is uncertain. This CDR3 spans 14 amino acids. Trimming stripped 0 bases from V and 6 bases from J, with 11 bases between. CDR3 in DNA: TGCGCCAGCAGTCAATCTGTCGAGAGGGCTGAAGCTTTCTTT. Its translation: CASSQSVERAEAFF.

The chain carries TRBV5-1 and TRBJ1-6, with TRBD1 identical over 7 bases. The germline V gene encodes CDR1 SGHRS and CDR2 YFSETQ. The CDR3 spans 13 residues. After removal of 4 bases from V and 14 bases from J, the junction contained 9 bases not matched to a gene. CDR3 sequence: CASSPEQGKALHF. CDR3 nucleotide sequence: TGCGCCAGCAGCCCAGAACAGGGGAAAGCCCTCCACTTT. The full variable domain, its missing parts supplied by reference TRBV5-1 and TRBJ1-6, is KAGVTQTPRYLIKTRGQQVTLSCSPISGHRSVSWYQQTPGQGLQFLFEYFSETQRNKGNFPGRFSGRQFSNSRSEMNVSTLELGDSALYLCASSPEQGKALHFGNGTRLTVT.

This sequence joins TRBV28 and TRBJ2-3; 7 nucleotides match TRBD2. The germline gives CDR1 MDHEN, CDR2 SYDVKM. The trim removed 7 bases at V and 4 bases at J, leaving 11 bases unmatched. The CDR3 has 15 amino acids. The CDR3 protein is CASTSQGLLPDTQYF. In DNA form, the CDR3 reads TGTGCCAGCACCTCCCAGGGACTACTCCCAGATACGCAGTATTTT.

V is TRBV2 and J is TRBJ2-5; TRBD1 agrees at 7 bases. This CDR3 contains 13 residues. Germline values: CDR1 SNHLY, CDR2 FYNNEI. V gave up 5 bases and J gave up 1 base; unmatched junction bases: 1. The CDR3 sequence: CASSRTGQETQYF. The CDR3 nucleotides read TGTGCCAGCAGTAGGACAGGCCAAGAGACCCAGTACTTC.

V gene TRBV11-3 combines with J gene TRBJ2-2; no reliable D call. V dropped 2 bases and J dropped 2 bases, with 6 bases sitting between them. Germline V gives CDR1 SGHNT, CDR2 YENEEA. This CDR3 region has 14 residues. The CDR3 protein is CASSLRLNTGELFF. CDR3 DNA: TGTGCCAGCAGCTTACGACTTAACACCGGGGAGCTGTTTTTT.

The count of this clone is one. V gene TRBV4-1 combines with J gene TRBJ2-3; a possible D gene is TRBD2 (6 bases). This CDR3 comprises 13 residues. Germline V lookup: CDR1 MGHRA, CDR2 YSYEKL. V shed 4 bases and J shed 2 bases, with 7 bases lying between them. In DNA, the CDR3 is TGCGCCAGCAGCCGGCGGGACACAGATACGCAGTATTTT. Amino acids: CASSRRDTDTQYF.

In this sample, this clone turned up once. The genes are TRBV28 and TRBJ2-7; 7 nucleotides agree with TRBD1. J gave up 5 bases and V 2 bases, and 9 bases lay outside the gene matches. CDR1 is MDHEN, CDR2 SYDVKM, per germline. The CDR3 totals 15 residues. The CDR3 here is CASSLRGLPPHEQYF. The CDR3 DNA sequence: TGTGCCAGCAGTTTAAGGGGGCTCCCCCCCCACGAGCAGTACTTC.

The V gene is TRBV7-3, the J gene TRBJ2-1, with 8 bases matching TRBD2. V was pared by 4 bases and J by 8 bases, with 7 bases of the junction left unmatched. Germline assignment: CDR1 SGHTA and CDR2 FQGTGA. The CDR3 consists of 14 residues. The CDR3 region has the DNA TGTGCCAGCAGCTCGCGGACTAGCAAAGATGAGCAGTTCTTC. It is translated as CASSSRTSKDEQFF.

V usage is TRBV28 and J usage is TRBJ2-1; no clear D gene. Germline CDR1 reads MDHEN; CDR2 reads SYDVKM. Trimming stripped 2 bases from V and 4 bases from J, with 12 bases between. This CDR3 region has 15 residues. The CDR3 protein is CASSLRPLAYNEQFF. The DNA for the CDR3 is TGTGCCAGCAGTTTACGTCCTCTGGCTTACAATGAGCAGTTCTTC.

The chain links TRBV10-3 to TRBJ1-6, with D unresolved. The V end lost 0 bases, the J end lost 6 bases, and 6 bases lay between the germline ends. This CDR3 has 14 residues. Germline V CDR1 and CDR2: ENHRY, SYGVKD. CDR3 protein: CAISESAPNSPLHF. The CDR3, as DNA: TGTGCCATCAGTGAGTCGGCCCCTAATTCACCCCTCCACTTT.

The V gene is TRBV10-3, the J gene TRBJ2-1, with 9 bases identical to TRBD1. Germline V CDR1 and CDR2: ENHRY, SYGVKD. CDR3 length: 16 amino acids. Trimming removed 0 bases from V and 6 bases from J; junction bases left unmatched: 6. CDR3 in amino acids: CAISESGGTGSNEQFF. In nucleotides, the CDR3 is TGTGCCATCAGTGAGTCAGGTGGGACAGGGAGCAATGAGCAGTTCTTC.